The rows below give T cell receptor beta chains drawn from one sample of a study of cytomegalovirus exposure and HLA in healthy donors. Clones were read by immunoSEQ multiplex PCR, and TCRdb kept only the in-frame ones, dropping some. The sample consists of 190,000 or so clones, around 83% of them appearing once. Sequencing was carried out using PBMCs. These receptors were obtained from a man between 50 and 59 years old in good health and CMV-seronegative. The CDR3 runs from the conserved cysteine through the conserved F or W. Fields, in order: J gene, D gene, CDR3 length, clone size, V gene, CDR3 DNA, CDR3 protein. D genes are given only for firm matches. Clone size is shown for a subset of rows, as once, few, many or a class of expanded clone.

TRBJ2-7 | NA | 14 | NA | TRBV9 | TGTGCCAGCAGCGTAGCTTCTGTTCCCTACGAGCAGTACTTC | CASSVASVPYEQYF
TRBJ2-3 | NA | 12 | NA | TRBV10-3 | TGTGCCATTGGACAGTACACAGATACGCAGTATTTT | CAIGQYTDTQYF
TRBJ1-2 | NA | 13 | NA | TRBV6-5 | TGTGCCAGCAGAGACACAGGATTTTACGGCTACACCTTC | CASRDTGFYGYTF
TRBJ1-2 | NA | 12 | NA | TRBV30 | TGTGCCTGTCAGGGTACTAACTATGGCTACACCTTC | CACQGTNYGYTF
TRBJ1-1 | NA | 12 | NA | TRBV9 | TGTGCCAGCAGCGGACCAGGAACTGAAGCTTTCTTT | CASSGPGTEAFF
TRBJ1-4 | NA | 13 | NA | TRBV18 | TGTGCCAGCTCACACAGGACAGATGAAAAACTGTTTTTT | CASSHRTDEKLFF
TRBJ2-5 | TRBD2 | 17 | NA | TRBV6-1 | TGTGCCAGCAGGGAACGTCGCCTAGCGGGGGCTCAAGAGACCCAGTACTTC | CASRERRLAGAQETQYF
TRBJ2-5 | NA | 13 | NA | TRBV6-5 | TGTGCCAGCAGTACCCCGGTACGAGAGACCCAGTACTTC | CASSTPVRETQYF
TRBJ1-1 | TRBD1 | 14 | NA | TRBV9 | TGTGCCAGCAGCGCCCAGGGACAGGTCACTGAAGCTTTCTTT | CASSAQGQVTEAFF
TRBJ1-5 | TRBD1 | 14 | few | TRBV7-9 | TGTGCCAGCAGTTGGGACAGGGGAAGTCAGCCCCAGCATTTT | CASSWDRGSQPQHF
TRBJ2-2 | NA | 15 | NA | TRBV7-3 | TGTGCCAGCAGCTTAGTTAGCGGGAACACCGGGGAGCTGTTTTTT | CASSLVSGNTGELFF
TRBJ1-4 | NA | 16 | NA | TRBV19 | TGTGCCAGTAGTACCGGGGGACGGTCGACTAATGAAAAACTGTTTTTT | CASSTGGRSTNEKLFF
TRBJ1-4 | NA | 15 | once | TRBV4-3 | TGCGCCAGCAGCCAAGGGGGCAGGGGCGGAGAAAAACTGTTTTTT | CASSQGGRGGEKLFF
TRBJ2-1 | NA | 15 | once | TRBV5-1 | TGCGCCAGCAGCTTGATACAGGATTCATACAATGAGCAGTTCTTC | CASSLIQDSYNEQFF
TRBJ2-7 | NA | 14 | NA | TRBV6-6 | TGTGCCAGCACCAATAGTGGGGGGGGCGACGAGCAGTACTTC | CASTNSGGGDEQYF
TRBJ2-1 | NA | 15 | once | TRBV19 | TGTGCCAGTAGTATAGCGAGGCTAGTTTGGAATGAGCAGTTCTTC | CASSIARLVWNEQFF
TRBJ2-5 | TRBD2 | 14 | NA | TRBV7-2 | TGTGCCAGCAGCTGGTCTAGCGGGGGAGAGACCCAGTACTTC | CASSWSSGGETQYF
TRBJ2-3 | NA | 15 | NA | TRBV7-6 | TGTGCCAGCAGCCCCGTGAGGACTAGCACAGATACGCAGTATTTT | CASSPVRTSTDTQYF
TRBJ2-1 | NA | 13 | NA | TRBV7-2 | TGTGCCAGCAGCTCATATTATAATAGTGAGCAGTTCTTC | CASSSYYNSEQFF
TRBJ1-5 | NA | 15 | NA | TRBV6-5 | TGTGCCAGCAGCCCACAGGGTAAGGGAAATCAGCCCCAGCATTTT | CASSPQGKGNQPQHF
TRBJ1-5 | TRBD1 | 15 | NA | TRBV19 | TGTGCCAGTAGGGGGGGACAGGGTTTGAATCAGCCCCAGCATTTT | CASRGGQGLNQPQHF
TRBJ1-2 | TRBD1 | 13 | NA | TRBV19 | TGTGCCAGTAGTGCCCGACAGGGCTATGGCTACACCTTC | CASSARQGYGYTF
TRBJ2-3 | NA | 11 | NA | TRBV19 | TGTGCCAGCGACTACCTTGGACGGCCTTATTTT | CASDYLGRPYF
TRBJ2-3 | TRBD2 | 18 | NA | TRBV14 | TGTGCCAGCAGCCAAGATTCGGGACTAGCGGCCCGCACAGATACGCAGTATTTT | CASSQDSGLAARTDTQYF
TRBJ2-4 | NA | 17 | NA | TRBV4-1 | TGCGCCAGCAGCCAAGCCGACAGCCTAAAGGTCAAAAACATTCAGTACTTC | CASSQADSLKVKNIQYF
TRBJ2-3 | TRBD2 | 15 | NA | TRBV4-2 | TGTGCCAGCAGCCCGACTAGCGGGGGTAGAGATACGCAGTATTTT | CASSPTSGGRDTQYF
TRBJ2-7 | TRBD2 | 16 | NA | TRBV5-1 | TGCGCCAGCAGCCTGCCAAAAGCGGGGCCAAACTACGAGCAGTACTTC | CASSLPKAGPNYEQYF
TRBJ2-5 | TRBD2 | 14 | NA | TRBV6-5 | TGTGCCAGCACCGGGACTAGCTTCCAAGAGACCCAGTACTTC | CASTGTSFQETQYF
TRBJ2-1 | NA | 15 | NA | TRBV6-4 | TGTGCCAGCAGTGACTCTCGCGGGGCAGGGGGAAAGCAGTTCTTC | CASSDSRGAGGKQFF
TRBJ2-7 | NA | 13 | NA | TRBV15 | TGTGCCACCAGCAGAGATAGGGGCTACGAGCAGTACTTC | CATSRDRGYEQYF
TRBJ1-2 | TRBD1 | 15 | once | TRBV7-9 | TGTGCCAGCAGTCGAGACAGGGGAATTCACTATGGCTACACCTTC | CASSRDRGIHYGYTF
TRBJ2-1 | TRBD2 | 18 | NA | TRBV19 | TGTGCCAGTAGTATAGATCATCCGCCTGGACTAGCGGGAGATGAGCAGTTCTTC | CASSIDHPPGLAGDEQFF
TRBJ1-2 | NA | 13 | once | TRBV19 | TGTGCCAGTAGTATAGCAGGGTCCCCTGGCTACACCTTC | CASSIAGSPGYTF
TRBJ2-1 | TRBD1 | 13 | NA | TRBV6-6 | TGTGCCAGCAGTTACTCGCAGGGGGATGAGCAGTTCTTC | CASSYSQGDEQFF
TRBJ2-5 | TRBD2 | 17 | NA | TRBV12-5 | TGTGCTAGTGGGGTGGGACTAGCGGGGGGATACCAAGAGACCCAGTACTTC | CASGVGLAGGYQETQYF
TRBJ1-2 | TRBD1 | 13 | NA | TRBV7-6 | TGTGCCAGCAGCCCGCGACAGGGGTATGGCTACACCTTC | CASSPRQGYGYTF
TRBJ2-2 | NA | 15 | NA | TRBV6-5 | TGTGCCAGCAGTTACCTTCAGGGAAGAACCGGGGAGCTGTTTTTT | CASSYLQGRTGELFF
TRBJ1-5 | NA | 16 | NA | TRBV4-2 | TGTGCCAGCAGCCTAGAACTACAGGGCAACAATCAGCCCCAGCATTTT | CASSLELQGNNQPQHF
TRBJ2-2 | NA | 16 | NA | TRBV11-2 | TGTGCCAGCAGCTTAAGATTTTACAGGGCGGACGGGGAGCTGTTTTTT | CASSLRFYRADGELFF
TRBJ2-1 | TRBD2 | 15 | few | TRBV7-7 | TGTGCTAGCAGCTTCGCTAGCGGGCCGAACAATGAGCAGTTCTTC | CASSFASGPNNEQFF
TRBJ2-7 | TRBD2 | 16 | NA | TRBV4-1 | TGCGCCAGCAGCCAAGAGAGGACTAGCGGGACCTACGAGCAGTACTTC | CASSQERTSGTYEQYF
TRBJ2-5 | NA | 14 | NA | TRBV7-2 | TGTGCCAGCAGCGGGGGGGCGGGTCAGCAGACCCAGTACTTC | CASSGGAGQQTQYF
TRBJ1-4 | TRBD1 | 14 | few | TRBV5-6 | TGTGCCAGCAGCTCCGGGACAGGGGGTGAAAAACTGTTTTTT | CASSSGTGGEKLFF